The 10 T cell receptor beta chains given below trace back to one sample, sequenced in a study of beta chain features in type 1 diabetes (dated by TCRdb to 2016 to 2019). Overall study results and their limits: Type 1 diabetes patients showed a moderate but significant shortening of TCRB CDR3 length in all four CD4+ subsets.

These TCRs are of unknown antigen specificity. Receptor amplification or capture employed the immunoSEQ multiplex PCR assay. All of the isolated RNA was reverse transcribed with the High Capacity cDNA Reverse Transcription Kit, so expressed TCRB transcripts were sequenced. This immuneACCESS table, as held by TCRdb, lists in-frame sequences with V and J called but not all clones. Of the missing ones, under half trace to an unresolved V gene in checked studies; the others have no known cause. A total of 160,000 or so clones appear in this sample, approximately 9.1% of them only once. 0.65% to 0.9% of the sample is held by the ten biggest clonotypes. Sequenced material: central memory CD4+ T cells from blood. The receptors were gathered from a woman aged 25 to 39 with type 1 diabetes.

This clone came up a few times. The chain links TRBV14 to TRBJ2-7; D is perhaps TRBD1 (6 bases). The CDR3 totals 16 residues. CDR1 SGHDN and CDR2 FVKESK come from the germline V gene. V was clipped by 3 bases and J by 2 bases, with 17 bases between them. The CDR3 spells CASSHIGYQGTYEQYF. In DNA form, the CDR3 reads TGTGCCAGCAGCCACATCGGGTATCAGGGGACCTACGAGCAGTACTTC.

This chain uses TRBV29-1 with TRBJ2-7; maybe TRBD2 (6 bases). Trimming took 5 bases from V and 6 from J, leaving 17 bases between them. Germline V lookup: CDR1 SQVTM, CDR2 ANQGSEA. The CDR3 contains 13 residues. CDR3 protein: CSVSRLATGEQYF. DNA for the CDR3: TGCAGCGTTAGCCGGCTAGCGACCGGCGAGCAGTACTTC.

This chain connects TRBV28 to TRBJ2-1; possibly TRBD2 for D (6 bases). Germline CDR1 is MDHEN and CDR2 is SYDVKM. The CDR3 runs to 14 residues. The V end was cut by 9 bases, the J end by 4 bases, with 16 bases between. As DNA, the CDR3 is TGTGCCAGTATAGCGGCAAATACTTACAATGAGCAGTTCTTC. Protein: CASIAANTYNEQFF.

The rearrangement uses TRBV28 and TRBJ2-7, with D possibly matching TRBD1 (5 bases). V shed 6 bases and J shed 6 bases, with 18 bases lying between them. CDR1 is MDHEN, CDR2 SYDVKM, per germline. This CDR3 contains 14 residues. In DNA form, the CDR3 reads TGTGCCAGCAGCCTGACCACGGACAACGCCGAGCAGTACTTC. Protein sequence: CASSLTTDNAEQYF.

The genes are TRBV7-9 and TRBJ2-7; D is perhaps TRBD1 (6 bases). With 3 bases removed from V and 6 bases from J, the gap between germline ends came to 12 bases. Germline V lookup: CDR1 SEHNR, CDR2 FQNEAQ (reference sequence). The CDR3 extends over 13 amino acids. CDR3 in amino acids: CASSFRGIAEQYF. The CDR3, as DNA: TGTGCCAGCAGCTTCAGGGGTATCGCCGAGCAGTACTTC.

This clone was counted only a few times. CDR3 loop: CASSTRQGLNTEAFF. The DNA of the CDR3 is TGTGCCAGTAGTACCAGACAGGGGCTAAACACTGAAGCTTTCTTT. The V call is TRBV19, the J call TRBJ1-1; 8 bases agree with TRBD1. CDR1 and CDR2 from the germline V gene are LNHDA and SQIVND (reference sequence). Trimming cost V 4 bases and J 2 bases; bases outside gene matches: 6. The CDR3 loop spans 15 amino acids. The full variable domain, with the rest looked up from reference TRBV19 and TRBJ1-1, is DGGITQSPKYLFRKEGQNVTLSCEQNLNHDAMYWYRQDPGQGLRLIYYSQIVNDFQKGDIAEGYSVSREKKESFPLTVTSAQKNPTAFYLCASSTRQGLNTEAFFGQGTRLTVV.

A few counts support this clone. This same CDR3 is encoded by further DNA sequences in the sample. The chain combines TRBV18 with TRBJ1-5; unclear D gene. Germline V lookup: CDR1 KGHSH, CDR2 LQKENI. V dropped 5 bases and J dropped 1 base, with 6 bases sitting between them. The CDR3 is 13 residues long. The CDR3 nucleotides are TGTGCCAGCTCAGGAGGGAGCAATCAGCCCCAGCATTTT. Its protein is CASSGGSNQPQHF.

As regards this clone: Different DNA sequences within this sample yield the same CDR3. The gene calls are TRBV19 and TRBJ1-1, with 7 bases aligning to TRBD1. Germline assignment: CDR1 LNHDA and CDR2 SQIVND (reference sequence). The V gene end was trimmed by 3 bases and the J gene end by 4 bases; junction bases not matched to a gene: 2. The CDR3 contains 13 residues. CDR3 amino acids: CASSMKGATEAFF. The CDR3 DNA is TGTGCCAGTAGTATGAAGGGGGCCACTGAAGCTTTCTTT.

This clone was detected only a few times. The chain is built from TRBV5-1 and TRBJ1-1, with D maybe TRBD1 (5 bases). V lost 7 bases to trimming and J lost 4 bases, with 17 bases between them. Germline V gene sequence: CDR1 SGHRS, CDR2 YFSETQ. The CDR3 consists of 14 residues. CDR3 amino acids: CASRGVQGATEAFF. CDR3 coding DNA: TGCGCCAGCCGGGGGGTCCAAGGAGCCACTGAAGCTTTCTTT. The entire variable domain, with the rest obtained from reference TRBV5-1 and TRBJ1-1, is as follows: KAGVTQTPRYLIKTRGQQVTLSCSPISGHRSVSWYQQTPGQGLQFLFEYFSETQRNKGNFPGRFSGRQFSNSRSEMNVSTLELGDSALYLCASRGVQGATEAFFGQGTRLTVV.

The V call is TRBV2, the J call TRBJ2-1, with D perhaps TRBD1 (6 bases). The CDR3 sequence is 14 residues long. Trimming took 6 bases from V and 3 from J, leaving 12 bases between them. Germline assignment: CDR1 SNHLY and CDR2 FYNNEI. CDR3 in amino acids: CASRPDSFYNEQFF. For the CDR3, the DNA is TGTGCCAGCAGACCGGACAGTTTCTACAATGAGCAGTTCTTC.